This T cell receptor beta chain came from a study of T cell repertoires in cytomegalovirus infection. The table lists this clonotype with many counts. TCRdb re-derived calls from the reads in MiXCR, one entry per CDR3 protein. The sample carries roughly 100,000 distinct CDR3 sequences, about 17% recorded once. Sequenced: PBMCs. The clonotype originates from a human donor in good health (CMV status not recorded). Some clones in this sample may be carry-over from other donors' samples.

The CDR3: CASSSTGARMNTEAFF. For the CDR3, the DNA is TGTGCCAGCAGCTCTACAGGGGCCCGGATGAACACTGAAGCTTTCTTT. The chain employs TRBV7-2 and TRBJ1-1, with 7 bases identical to TRBD1. Germline values: CDR1 SGHTA, CDR2 FQGNSA. Unmatched junction bases numbered 8, after V lost 4 bases and J lost 0 bases. CDR3 size: 16 residues.